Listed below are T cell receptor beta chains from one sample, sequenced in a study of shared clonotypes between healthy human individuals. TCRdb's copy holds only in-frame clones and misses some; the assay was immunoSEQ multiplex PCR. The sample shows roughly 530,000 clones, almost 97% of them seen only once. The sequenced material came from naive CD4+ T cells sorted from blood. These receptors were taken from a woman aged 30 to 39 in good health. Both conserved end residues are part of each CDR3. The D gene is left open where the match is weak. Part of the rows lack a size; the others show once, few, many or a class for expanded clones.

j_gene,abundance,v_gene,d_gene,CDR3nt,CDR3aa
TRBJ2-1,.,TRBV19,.,TGTGCCAGTTTTTGGAGAAAAGACAATGAGCAGTTCTTC,CASFWRKDNEQFF
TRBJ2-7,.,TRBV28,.,TGTGCCAGCAGTTTAGCTCCGAAGCCCTACGAGCAGTACTTC,CASSLAPKPYEQYF
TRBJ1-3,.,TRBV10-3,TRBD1,TGTGCCATCAGTCCACAGGGGGCTCCCTCTGGAAACACCATATATTTT,CAISPQGAPSGNTIYF
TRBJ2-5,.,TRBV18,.,TGTGCCAGCTCACAGGGAAACCAAGAGACCCAGTACTTC,CASSQGNQETQYF
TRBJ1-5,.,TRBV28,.,TGTGCCAGCAAGGGGGGAGGGGGAAGGCGACAGCCCCAGCATTTT,CASKGGGGRRQPQHF
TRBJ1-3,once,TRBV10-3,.,TGTGCCATCAGAATAGACAACTCTGGAAACACCATATATTTT,CAIRIDNSGNTIYF
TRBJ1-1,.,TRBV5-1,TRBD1,TGCGCCAGCAGCTTCACAGGGGCCCAGAACACTGAAGCTTTCTTT,CASSFTGAQNTEAFF
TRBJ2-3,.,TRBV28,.,TGTGCCAGCAGCAGGGTGACCGGGACCTCTAGCACAGATACGCAGTATTTT,CASSRVTGTSSTDTQYF
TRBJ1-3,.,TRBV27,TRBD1,TGTGCCAGCAGCTCAGGACAGGGGGCTTCTGGAAACACCATATATTTT,CASSSGQGASGNTIYF
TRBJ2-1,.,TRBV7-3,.,TGTGCCAGCAGCTTAATTCCCGGGGGCTACAATGAGCAGTTCTTC,CASSLIPGGYNEQFF
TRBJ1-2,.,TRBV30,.,TGTGCCTGGAGTAACAGGGTCGGCTACACCTTC,CAWSNRVGYTF
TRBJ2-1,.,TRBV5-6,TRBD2,TGTGCCAGCACACCGCTTCGCGGGAGGTACAATGAGCAGTTCTTC,CASTPLRGRYNEQFF
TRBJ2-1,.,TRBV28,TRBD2,TGTGCCAGCAGTTTGGCTAGCGGGAGGTATGAGCAGTTCTTC,CASSLASGRYEQFF
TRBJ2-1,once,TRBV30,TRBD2,TGTGCCCGGGGGAGGGTTGACAATGAGCAGTTCTTC,CARGRVDNEQFF
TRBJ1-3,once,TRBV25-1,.,TGTGCCAGCTCAGTCTCTGGAAACACCATATATTTT,CASSVSGNTIYF
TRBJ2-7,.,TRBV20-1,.,TGCAGTGCTAGAGGACCCGTCGAGCAGTACTTC,CSARGPVEQYF
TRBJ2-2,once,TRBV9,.,TGTGCCAGCAGCGTTTTACCCCAGGGAAATGGCGGGGAGCTGTTTTTT,CASSVLPQGNGGELFF
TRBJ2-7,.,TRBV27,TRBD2,TGTGCCAGCAGGGCCACCCGGACTAGCGCCGACGAGCAGTACTTC,CASRATRTSADEQYF
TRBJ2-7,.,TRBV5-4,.,TGTGCCAGCAGTCCCAATATAGGTCAGACCTACGAGCAGTACTTC,CASSPNIGQTYEQYF
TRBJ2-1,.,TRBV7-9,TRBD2,TGTGCCAGCAGCACGGGAGGGCCGTACAATGAGCAGTTCTTC,CASSTGGPYNEQFF
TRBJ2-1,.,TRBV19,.,TGTGCCAGTAGTCAGGCGGGTGGAGAGCAGTTCTTC,CASSQAGGEQFF
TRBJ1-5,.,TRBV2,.,TGTGCCAGCAGCGAGACGGGGGAGAAGCAGCCCCAGCATTTT,CASSETGEKQPQHF
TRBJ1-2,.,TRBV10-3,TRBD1,TGTGCCATCAGTGGACAGGGGAACTATGGCTACACCTTC,CAISGQGNYGYTF
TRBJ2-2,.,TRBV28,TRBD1,TGTGCCACGGACAGGGGGCTGCTGCACGGGGAGCTGTTTTTT,CATDRGLLHGELFF
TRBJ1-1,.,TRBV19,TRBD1,TGTGCCAGTAATCGTAGGGGACAGGAGAACACTGAAGCTTTCTTT,CASNRRGQENTEAFF
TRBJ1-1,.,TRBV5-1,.,TGCGCCAGCAGCCGACAGAGAGACACTGAAGCTTTCTTT,CASSRQRDTEAFF
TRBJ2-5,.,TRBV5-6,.,TGTGCCAGCAGCTTGCTCCGGGGCGGCGAGACCCAGTACTTC,CASSLLRGGETQYF
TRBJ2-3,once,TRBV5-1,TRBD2,TGCGCCAGCAGCCGCGGACTAGCGGGAGCCACAGATACGCAGTATTTT,CASSRGLAGATDTQYF
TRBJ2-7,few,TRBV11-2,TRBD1,TGTGCCAGCAGCGCGGGGACAGGGCTAGACGAGCAGTACTTC,CASSAGTGLDEQYF
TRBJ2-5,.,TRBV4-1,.,TGCGCCAGCAGCCAAGAATGGAGTCTAGAGACCCAGTACTTC,CASSQEWSLETQYF